This paragraph covers one T cell receptor beta chain sequence. No antigen is known for it. The method was immunoSEQ multiplex PCR; TCRdb's version includes in-frame clones alone and lacks a portion of them. The data hold 20,000 to 25,000 clones, with around 93% observed a single time. The source of the sample is a study of a mutant IDH1 vaccine in newly diagnosed glioma. Study-wide background: Patients previously underwent radiotherapy, temozolomide, or both, and most underwent both. Study-wide findings and caveats: Seemingly, top peripheral T cell clonotype changes bore no relation to pseudoprogression.

Time point meaning: baseline, week 1 (first vaccination visit). The treatment denotes: pre-vaccination baseline after standard-of-care therapy. Germline V gene data show CDR1 as PRHDT and CDR2 as FYEKMQ (reference sequence). The CDR3 runs 15 residues. V was clipped by 5 bases and J by 2 bases, with 16 bases between them. The sample was PBMCs, taken from a glioma patient treated with radiotherapy, temozolomide or both. The sequence was collected from a man in his forties with glioma. This chain joins TRBV13 and TRBJ2-7; no reliable D call. The CDR3 spells CASSMILEKTYEQYF. In DNA, the CDR3 is TGTGCCAGCAGCATGATACTTGAGAAGACCTACGAGCAGTACTTC.